The rows below give T cell receptor beta chains drawn from one sample of a study of response to subunit inactivated influenza vaccine. TCRdb called the RT-PCR reads again in MiXCR, with one record for every CDR3 protein. The sample gives about 650,000 distinct CDR3 sequences, 11% to 15% of which show up once; 6.5% to 8% is in the top ten. Sequencing used PBMCs from blood, obtained around two weeks before vaccination. The source of these receptors is a man aged 50-59 years who received an inactivated influenza vaccine. The CDR3 runs from the conserved cysteine through the conserved F or W. The D gene is left open where the match is weak. A clone size is listed for some rows: how often the clone was seen (once, few, many), or a class if it is expanded.

j_call: TRBJ1-1; clone_size: few; d_call: NA; v_call: TRBV4-2; cdr3_nt: TGTGCCAGCAGCCCCTGGGGGGGTGAGAGTACTGAAGCTTTCTTT; cdr3_aa: CASSPWGGESTEAFF
j_call: TRBJ2-2; clone_size: few; d_call: TRBD2; v_call: TRBV12-3/TRBV12-4; cdr3_nt: TGTGCCAGCAGTTTAAGGGGAGGGAGGGACGGGGAGCTGTTTTTT; cdr3_aa: CASSLRGGRDGELFF
j_call: TRBJ2-1; clone_size: few; d_call: TRBD2; v_call: TRBV24-1; cdr3_nt: TGTGCCACCAGTGATTCTCCCGGGACTAGCCAACGCGCCGATGAGCAGTTCTTC; cdr3_aa: CATSDSPGTSQRADEQFF
j_call: TRBJ1-6; clone_size: NA; d_call: NA; v_call: TRBV12-3/TRBV12-4; cdr3_nt: TGTGCCAGCACCCCAACCGGGGGGCTCTATAATTCACCCCTCCACTTT; cdr3_aa: CASTPTGGLYNSPLHF
j_call: TRBJ1-4; clone_size: many; d_call: TRBD1; v_call: TRBV12-3/TRBV12-4; cdr3_nt: TGTGCCAGCAGTTGGACAGGGACTAATGAAAAACTGTTTTTT; cdr3_aa: CASSWTGTNEKLFF
j_call: TRBJ2-7; clone_size: NA; d_call: TRBD2; v_call: TRBV7-2; cdr3_nt: TGTGCCAGCAGCTTAAGTCTAGCGGGAGAAGAGCAGTACTTC; cdr3_aa: CASSLSLAGEEQYF
j_call: TRBJ2-7; clone_size: few; d_call: TRBD2; v_call: TRBV6-1; cdr3_nt: TGTGCCAGCAGAGGGAGCGGGAGGGCCTCCTACGAGCAGTACTTC; cdr3_aa: CASRGSGRASYEQYF
j_call: TRBJ2-1; clone_size: once; d_call: TRBD1; v_call: TRBV30; cdr3_nt: TGTGCCTGGAGTGTTCGGGACAGGGACAACAATGAGCAGTTCTTC; cdr3_aa: CAWSVRDRDNNEQFF
j_call: TRBJ1-5; clone_size: NA; d_call: NA; v_call: TRBV20-1; cdr3_nt: TGCAGTGCTAGAGGGGGGCAGGTCAATCAGCCCCAGCATTTT; cdr3_aa: CSARGGQVNQPQHF
j_call: TRBJ2-5; clone_size: many; d_call: NA; v_call: TRBV5-1; cdr3_nt: TGCGCCAGCAGCTCGGGCTTAACCGGGCTCCGCACGGGAGAGACCCAGTACTTC; cdr3_aa: CASSSGLTGLRTGETQYF
j_call: TRBJ2-3; clone_size: few; d_call: TRBD2; v_call: TRBV5-5; cdr3_nt: TGTGCCAGCAGCTTGGGGAGCGGGAGATTAAATACGCAGTATTTT; cdr3_aa: CASSLGSGRLNTQYF
j_call: TRBJ2-3; clone_size: few; d_call: NA; v_call: TRBV6-5; cdr3_nt: TGTGCCAGCGTTACCGGGACACTCACAGATACGCAGTATTTT; cdr3_aa: CASVTGTLTDTQYF
j_call: TRBJ2-7; clone_size: NA; d_call: NA; v_call: TRBV7-2; cdr3_nt: TGTGCCAGCAGCCCCCGTTTGAACTACGAGCAGTACTTC; cdr3_aa: CASSPRLNYEQYF
j_call: TRBJ2-6; clone_size: NA; d_call: NA; v_call: TRBV28; cdr3_nt: TGTGCCAGCAGTTTATTGAATCAGGCTGGGGCCAACGTCCTGACTTTC; cdr3_aa: CASSLLNQAGANVLTF
j_call: TRBJ2-1; clone_size: few; d_call: NA; v_call: TRBV6-2/TRBV6-3; cdr3_nt: TGTGCCAGCAAACGTGGAATCAGCTCCTACAATGAGCAGTTCTTC; cdr3_aa: CASKRGISSYNEQFF
j_call: TRBJ2-1; clone_size: NA; d_call: NA; v_call: TRBV11-2; cdr3_nt: TGTGCCAGCAGCCTGTTGGGGGGAGCCCCGCAGTTCTTC; cdr3_aa: CASSLLGGAPQFF
j_call: TRBJ2-1; clone_size: few; d_call: TRBD2; v_call: TRBV11-2; cdr3_nt: TGTGCCAGCAGACCTCCGGGACTAGCAATCAATGAGCAGTTCTTC; cdr3_aa: CASRPPGLAINEQFF
j_call: TRBJ2-1; clone_size: many; d_call: TRBD1; v_call: TRBV10-3; cdr3_nt: TGTGCCATCAGTGAGACGGGACAGGGTATATCGGAGCGGGGTCGGAATGAGCAGTTCTTC; cdr3_aa: CAISETGQGISERGRNEQFF
j_call: TRBJ2-5; clone_size: few; d_call: NA; v_call: TRBV28; cdr3_nt: TGTGCCAGCAGTGGACTGTTTGGAGAGACCCAGTACTTC; cdr3_aa: CASSGLFGETQYF
j_call: TRBJ2-2; clone_size: few; d_call: NA; v_call: TRBV11-3; cdr3_nt: TGTGCCAGCAGCTTAGTTATGGACACCGGGGAGCTGTTTTTT; cdr3_aa: CASSLVMDTGELFF
j_call: TRBJ1-1; clone_size: many; d_call: TRBD1; v_call: TRBV20-1; cdr3_nt: TGCAGTGCTACCGACAGGGTGGACACTGAAGCTTTCTTT; cdr3_aa: CSATDRVDTEAFF
j_call: TRBJ1-1; clone_size: many; d_call: NA; v_call: TRBV28; cdr3_nt: TGTGCCAGCAGTTTCTTAACTGGAGCTTTCTTT; cdr3_aa: CASSFLTGAFF
j_call: TRBJ1-5; clone_size: few; d_call: NA; v_call: TRBV2; cdr3_nt: TGTGCCAGCAGTGTGGGCGCGAATAGCAATCAGCCCCAGCATTTT; cdr3_aa: CASSVGANSNQPQHF
j_call: TRBJ2-6; clone_size: few; d_call: NA; v_call: TRBV28; cdr3_nt: TGTGCCAGCAGTTTAGAGACGGTCTCTGGGGCCAACGTCCTGACTTTC; cdr3_aa: CASSLETVSGANVLTF
j_call: TRBJ2-1; clone_size: NA; d_call: NA; v_call: TRBV28; cdr3_nt: TGTGCCAGCAGGTGGAAGCCCTCCTACAATGAGCAGTTCTTC; cdr3_aa: CASRWKPSYNEQFF
j_call: TRBJ2-5; clone_size: NA; d_call: TRBD2; v_call: TRBV4-2; cdr3_nt: TGTGCCAGCAGCCAAGAGGGCGGGGGGCTTACTACCCTGTACTTC; cdr3_aa: CASSQEGGGLTTLYF
j_call: TRBJ2-5; clone_size: NA; d_call: TRBD1; v_call: TRBV5-1; cdr3_nt: TGCGCCAGCAGCTTGACGGGACAGGGCCGGCGGCAAGAGACCCAGTACTTC; cdr3_aa: CASSLTGQGRRQETQYF
j_call: TRBJ2-1; clone_size: few; d_call: NA; v_call: TRBV10-3; cdr3_nt: TGTGCCATCAGCCGGGATCTCGACCTGCAGTTCTTC; cdr3_aa: CAISRDLDLQFF
j_call: TRBJ2-1; clone_size: many; d_call: NA; v_call: TRBV29-1; cdr3_nt: TGCAGCGTTGCCAGGACTATTGGCAATGAGCAGTTCTTC; cdr3_aa: CSVARTIGNEQFF
j_call: TRBJ2-2; clone_size: NA; d_call: TRBD2; v_call: TRBV5-1; cdr3_nt: TGCGCCAGCAGCTTGGGTAGCGGGAGCGGTGGCACCGGGGAGCTGTTTTTT; cdr3_aa: CASSLGSGSGGTGELFF
j_call: TRBJ2-5; clone_size: few; d_call: NA; v_call: TRBV7-9; cdr3_nt: TGTGCCAGCAGCTCTTCGACTCAAGAGACCCAGTACTTC; cdr3_aa: CASSSSTQETQYF
j_call: TRBJ2-3; clone_size: few; d_call: NA; v_call: TRBV12-3/TRBV12-4; cdr3_nt: TGTGCCAGCAGTGGACCTGTGACAGATACGCAGTATTTT; cdr3_aa: CASSGPVTDTQYF
j_call: TRBJ1-4; clone_size: NA; d_call: TRBD1; v_call: TRBV12-3/TRBV12-4; cdr3_nt: TGTGCCAGCAGCCAACGACAGGGTGGATACGAAAAACTGTTTTTT; cdr3_aa: CASSQRQGGYEKLFF
j_call: TRBJ1-2; clone_size: many; d_call: TRBD1; v_call: TRBV7-2; cdr3_nt: TGTGCCAGCAGCTTAGACCCCGCACAGGGGTACTATGGCTACACCTTC; cdr3_aa: CASSLDPAQGYYGYTF
j_call: TRBJ2-1; clone_size: NA; d_call: NA; v_call: TRBV3-1; cdr3_nt: TGTGCCAGCAGCCAACTTGACAATGAGCAGTTCTTC; cdr3_aa: CASSQLDNEQFF
j_call: TRBJ1-6; clone_size: few; d_call: NA; v_call: TRBV27; cdr3_nt: TGTGCCAGTCAACAGGGACCCTCACACCACTTT; cdr3_aa: CASQQGPSHHF
j_call: TRBJ2-2; clone_size: many; d_call: NA; v_call: TRBV5-1; cdr3_nt: TGCGCCAGCAGTGTGGGGGCGAACACCGGGGAGCTGTTTTTT; cdr3_aa: CASSVGANTGELFF
j_call: TRBJ2-3; clone_size: NA; d_call: NA; v_call: TRBV9; cdr3_nt: TGTGCCAGCAGCGTAGGTATTGGGACAACTAGCACAGATACGCAGTATTTT; cdr3_aa: CASSVGIGTTSTDTQYF
j_call: TRBJ2-2; clone_size: many; d_call: NA; v_call: TRBV4-3; cdr3_nt: TGCGCCAGCAGCCAAGATAGGGCGGGGTTGAACACCGGGGAGCTGTTTTTT; cdr3_aa: CASSQDRAGLNTGELFF